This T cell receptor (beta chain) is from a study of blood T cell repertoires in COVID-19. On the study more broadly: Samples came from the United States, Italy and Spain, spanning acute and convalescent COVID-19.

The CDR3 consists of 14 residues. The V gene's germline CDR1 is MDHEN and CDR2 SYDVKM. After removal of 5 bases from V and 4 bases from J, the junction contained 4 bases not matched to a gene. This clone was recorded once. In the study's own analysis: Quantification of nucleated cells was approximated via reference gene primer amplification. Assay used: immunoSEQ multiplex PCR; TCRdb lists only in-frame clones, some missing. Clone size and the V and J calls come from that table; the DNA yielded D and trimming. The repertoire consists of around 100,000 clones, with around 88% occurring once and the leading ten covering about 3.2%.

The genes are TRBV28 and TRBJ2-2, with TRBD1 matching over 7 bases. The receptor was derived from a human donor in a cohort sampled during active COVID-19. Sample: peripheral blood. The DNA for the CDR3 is TGTGCCAGCAGTCAGGGACAGACCACCGGGGAGCTGTTTTTT. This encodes CASSQGQTTGELFF.